This T cell receptor beta chain was recorded in a study of neurological immune-mediated disorders. Points from the study as a whole: Multiple sclerosis, the disease with the least TCR clonal expansion, fell below healthy controls, whereas HTLV-1-associated myelopathy showed the most.

TCRdb reprocessed the 5' RACE reads via MiXCR and lists one record per CDR3 protein. This repertoire shows about 38,000 distinct CDR3 sequences, about 7% found once; its top ten account for approximately 5.4%. CD4+ or CD8+ T cells at a count of about 940,000 served as input for the sorted libraries. This clonotype was recorded at least ten times. What it binds is not known. This clonotype was obtained from a man in his fifties or sixties in good health. Input material: CD4+ T cells from blood.

Written as DNA, the CDR3 is TGTGCCAGCAGCTTCCTCGCCTCGTATGGTGAGCAGTTCTTC. This translates into CASSFLASYGEQFF. The chain has TRBV7-9 and TRBJ2-1; D gene unclear. Germline V CDR1 and CDR2: SEHNR, FQNEAQ (reference sequence). Trimming stripped 3 bases from V and 9 bases from J, with 15 bases between. The CDR3 covers 14 residues.